The 23 T cell receptor beta chains presented below share a single source sample, sequenced in a study of Graves' ophthalmopathy and Graves' hyperthyroidism. RNA transcripts yielded amplified TCR beta CDR3 regions. The first-round RT-PCR employed HTBI primers together with the Qiagen OneStep RT-PCR kit. A multiplex PCR was then performed as the second round. MiXCR was run by TCRdb on the multiplex PCR reads, yielding one entry per CDR3 protein. This repertoire shows fewer than 650,000 distinct CDR3 sequences, 22% found once; its top ten account for approximately 6.9%. The specimen was peripheral blood. These receptors came from a woman aged 18-29 years with stable Graves' hyperthyroidism. Some clones in this sample may be carry-over from other donors' samples.

This clonotype was counted at least ten times. The V gene is TRBV6-1, the J gene TRBJ2-3; D is unresolved. The V and J ends lost 7 bases and 6 bases respectively, with 14 bases between them. The CDR3 covers 13 residues. CDR1 and CDR2 (germline): MNHNS, SASEGT. CDR3 nucleotides: TGTGCCAGCACTCAATCCCTCGATGATACGCAGTATTTT. Its translation is CASTQSLDDTQYF.

In this sample, this clonotype turned up many times. The genes are TRBV2 and TRBJ1-2; 7 positions agree with TRBD1. CDR1 and CDR2 (germline): SNHLY, FYNNEI. This CDR3 spans 14 amino acids. J was trimmed by 5 bases and V by 7 bases; bases with no gene match: 10. The CDR3 region is CASTPQGRGYGYTF. CDR3 coding DNA: TGTGCCAGCACCCCCCAGGGCAGGGGGTATGGCTACACCTTC.

In this sample, this clonotype turned up many times. This chain connects TRBV9 to TRBJ1-1; TRBD1 might be the D (5 bases). This CDR3 has 13 residues. Deletions cut 2 bases from V and 7 bases from J, with 12 bases between. CDR1 is SGDLS and CDR2 is YYNGEE in the germline V gene. CDR3 coding DNA: TGTGCCAGCAGCGTCGGGGACGGTGGTGAAGCTTTCTTT. This gives the protein CASSVGDGGEAFF.

At least ten counts were recorded for this clonotype. V gene TRBV29-1 combines with J gene TRBJ1-2; no reliable D call. The CDR3 is made up of 13 amino acids. V lost 5 bases and J lost 1, with 11 bases in between. Germline V gives CDR1 SQVTM, CDR2 ANQGSEA. CDR3 loop: CSVSQDNNYGYTF. Written as DNA, the CDR3 is TGCAGCGTTAGCCAGGATAATAACTATGGCTACACCTTC.

The rearrangement links TRBV6-5 to TRBJ2-6; D is perhaps TRBD1 or TRBD2 (6 bases each). Germline lookup yields CDR1 MNHEY and CDR2 SVGAGI. Trimming pared 0 bases from V and 4 bases from J, leaving 10 bases between. The length of the CDR3 is 16 residues. The CDR3 sequence is CASSYSTGAGANVLTF. The CDR3 bases are TGTGCCAGCAGTTACTCGACGGGGGCAGGGGCCAACGTCCTGACTTTC.

About this clonotype: A much larger clonotype is one base distant, so this may be a read error. The genes are TRBV7-2 and TRBJ1-1; no definite D call. Germline assignment: CDR1 SGHTA and CDR2 FQGNSA. This CDR3 region has 16 residues. The CDR3 DNA reads TGTGCCAGCATCTTAGCCCACGGACGGGGATTTGGTGAAGCTTTCTTT. It specifies CASILAHGRGFGEAFF.

The chain is built from TRBV3-1 and TRBJ2-7; 8 positions match TRBD1. Germline V gives CDR1 LGHDT, CDR2 YNNKEL (reference sequence). CDR3 length: 15 residues. Trimming took 3 bases from V and 0 from J; bases not matched to a gene: 4. CDR3 loop: CASSQGQVASYEQYF. The DNA of the CDR3 is TGTGCCAGCAGCCAGGGACAGGTCGCCTCCTACGAGCAGTACTTC.

In this sample, this clonotype turned up once. The genes are TRBV2 and TRBJ1-5; possible D gene TRBD1, 5 bases. CDR3 size: 15 residues. Between the trimmed V and J ends, which lost 4 bases and 5 bases, there was a span of 15 bases. Germline V gives CDR1 SNHLY, CDR2 FYNNEI. The CDR3 protein is CASSAQGRSYQPQHF. In nucleotides, the CDR3 is TGTGCCAGCAGTGCCCAGGGTCGGAGTTATCAGCCCCAGCATTTT. The full variable domain, in which reference TRBV2 and TRBJ1-5 provide the parts outside the CDR3, is EPEVTQTPSHQVTQMGQEVILRCVPISNHLYFYWYRQILGQKVEFLVSFYNNEISEKSEIFDDQFSVERPDGSNFTLKIRSTKLEDSAMYFCASSAQGRSYQPQHFGDGTRLSIL.

This clonotype was seen at least ten times. The chain couples TRBV13 to TRBJ2-7; TRBD1 matches at 8 bases. Germline CDR1 PRHDT, CDR2 FYEKMQ (reference sequence). The CDR3 runs to 15 residues. Trimming at V came to 5 bases and at J to 2 bases, leaving 8 bases not matched to a gene. The CDR3 here is CASSHGQGRAYEQYF. DNA of the CDR3: TGTGCCAGCAGCCATGGACAGGGTAGGGCCTACGAGCAGTACTTC.

This clonotype showed up many times. V usage is TRBV18 and J usage is TRBJ1-1, with D perhaps matching TRBD1 (6 bases). Germline V CDR1 and CDR2: KGHSH, LQKENI. Trimming pared 0 bases from V and 3 bases from J, leaving 14 bases between. This CDR3 region has 16 residues. CDR3 sequence reads: CASSPPSEGVYTEAFF. CDR3 DNA sequence: TGTGCCAGCTCACCACCATCGGAGGGGGTTTACACTGAAGCTTTCTTT.

This clonotype came up many times. V is TRBV11-2 and J is TRBJ1-1; no reliable D call. V was clipped by 0 bases and J by 4 bases, with 12 bases between them. The CDR3 spans 15 residues. The germline V gene encodes CDR1 SGHAT and CDR2 FQNNGV. For the CDR3, the DNA is TGTGCCAGCAGCTTAGACGAGACCTCCTTCACTGAAGCTTTCTTT. Translating gives CASSLDETSFTEAFF.

About this clonotype itself: A much larger clone differs from this one at a single base, so this may be a read error. This rearrangement joins TRBV5-1 to TRBJ1-1, with TRBD1 identical over 8 bases. Germline assignment: CDR1 SGHRS and CDR2 YFSETQ. The CDR3 has 15 residues. CDR3 amino acids: CASSQKQGVRAEACF. The CDR3 DNA reads as TGCGCCAGCAGCCAGAAACAGGGGGTAAGGGCTGAAGCTTGCTTT.

This clonotype was detected many times. The chain has TRBV11-2 and TRBJ2-2, with D possibly TRBD1 on 6 matching bases. V lost 6 bases, J lost 4 bases, and 12 bases lay in between. Germline V gives CDR1 SGHAT, CDR2 FQNNGV. The CDR3 is 14 residues long. This CDR3 reads CASSYNRVTGELFF. DNA of the CDR3: TGTGCCAGCAGTTATAACAGGGTCACCGGGGAGCTGTTTTTT.

This clonotype appeared once. The chain links TRBV6-1 to TRBJ1-2; TRBD1 might be the D (5 bases). V lost 1 base and J lost 8, with 17 bases in between. Per germline, CDR1 MNHNS and CDR2 SASEGT. The CDR3 has 15 amino acids. The DNA of the CDR3 is TGTGCCAGCAGTGAAGTGGGGCTCGGGATGGGGGGCTACACCTTC. As protein: CASSEVGLGMGGYTF.

This clonotype was seen many times. The chain's CDR3 is CASWGRASSPLHF. CDR3 DNA sequence: TGTGCCTCCTGGGGCAGGGCCAGTTCACCCCTCCACTTT. The chain joins TRBV30 to TRBJ1-6, with D tentatively TRBD1 (5 bases). Germline V CDR1 and CDR2: GTSNPN, SVGIG (reference sequence). The ends were cut back, 7 bases at V and 9 bases at J, with 16 bases in the middle. This CDR3 has 13 residues.

This clonotype was seen many times. J is TRBJ1-1 and V is TRBV20-1; the match to TRBD1 covers 8 bases. The CDR3 loop spans 14 amino acids. Germline V lookup: CDR1 DFQATT, CDR2 SNEGSKA (reference sequence). V lost 1 base to trimming and J lost 6 bases; unmatched junction nucleotides: 7. The CDR3 coding sequence is TGCAGTGCTAGAGGTCCGGACAGGGTCGCTGAAGCTTTCTTT. This codes for CSARGPDRVAEAFF.

V gene TRBV15 combines with J gene TRBJ1-2; D gene unclear. The CDR3 has 14 amino acids. V was clipped by 1 base and J by 4 bases, with 10 bases between them. The germline gives CDR1 LNHNV, CDR2 YYDKDF (reference sequence). CDR3 residues: CATSRVSDFYGYTF. Written as DNA, the CDR3 is TGTGCCACCAGCAGAGTGTCGGATTTCTATGGCTACACCTTC.

This clonotype was picked up many times. V gene TRBV2 combines with J gene TRBJ1-2; D ambiguous. CDR1 is SNHLY and CDR2 is FYNNEI in the germline V gene. The CDR3 is made up of 13 amino acids. V was clipped by 5 bases and J by 7 bases, with 14 bases between them. In nucleotides, the CDR3 is TGTGCCAGCAGTCAAATCGGGTTTCGTGGCTACACCTTC. It codes for CASSQIGFRGYTF.

This clonotype was observed at least ten times. The chain recombines TRBV25-1 with TRBJ1-2, with D unclear. V lost 10 bases and J 7 bases, leaving 10 bases between the germline ends. Germline V gene lookup returns CDR1 MGHDK and CDR2 SYGVNS. CDR3 length equals 10 residues. CDR3 sequence (DNA): TGTGCCATTCAACTGGGTGGCTACACCTTC. Its translation: CAIQLGGYTF.

This clonotype was observed a handful of times. The V call is TRBV15, the J call TRBJ2-7; 9 positions agree with TRBD1. The CDR3 sequence is 14 residues long. The V gene's germline CDR1 is LNHNV and CDR2 YYDKDF (reference sequence). Trimming removed 5 bases from V and 2 bases from J; junction bases left unmatched: 4. CDR3 coding DNA: TGTGCCACCAGCGTGGGGACAGGGACCTACGAGCAGTACTTC. It encodes CATSVGTGTYEQYF.

This clonotype occurred many times. V gene TRBV5-1 combines with J gene TRBJ1-5, with a weak D call TRBD1 (5 bases). Germline assignment: CDR1 SGHRS and CDR2 YFSETQ. V shed 1 base and J shed 7 bases, with 15 bases lying between them. This CDR3 region has 15 residues. This CDR3 reads CASSLLGGAGQPQHF. CDR3 sequence (DNA): TGCGCCAGCAGCTTGTTGGGAGGGGCTGGCCAGCCCCAGCATTTT.

This clonotype has a count of ten or more. The chain recombines TRBV20-1 with TRBJ2-7; possibly TRBD1 for D (5 bases). The CDR3 is 13 amino acids. Trimming shortened V by 7 bases and J by 0 bases, and 13 bases separated the two germline ends. The germline V gene has CDR1 DFQATT and CDR2 SNEGSKA (reference sequence). The CDR3 here is CSVEQELSYEQYF. CDR3 nucleotide sequence: TGCAGTGTTGAACAGGAGCTCTCCTACGAGCAGTACTTC.

The V and J genes are TRBV11-2 and TRBJ1-2, with D maybe TRBD1 (5 bases). This CDR3 region has 15 residues. CDR1 is SGHAT, CDR2 FQNNGV, per germline. V lost 3 bases and J lost 6, with 17 bases in between. The CDR3 DNA follows: TGTGCCAGCAGCTTTAGACTACAGGCCGATCATGGCTACACCTTC. Protein sequence: CASSFRLQADHGYTF.